This T cell receptor beta chain was documented in a study of CD8 T cells in ankylosing spondylitis. Findings and limits, study-wide: A motif of seven or eight highly homologous TCR beta variants was seen as apparently characteristic of ankylosing spondylitis blood. Reactive arthritis synovial fluid and blood previously showed some of these motif variants. Disease-linked clones reportedly showed significant enrichment in matched ankylosing spondylitis synovial fluid.

Using quantitative 5'-RACE with molecular barcodes, the authors made TCR beta libraries. TCRdb ran MiXCR on the 5' RACE reads and lists one entry per CDR3 protein. The data hold 650,000 to 800,000 distinct CDR3 sequences, with around a fifth observed a single time. Trimming took off 7 bases at V and 7 bases at J, with 20 bases between the two ends. The V gene's germline CDR1 is SQVTM and CDR2 ANQGSEA. The CDR3 covers 13 residues. As for this clonotype: The antigen remains undetermined.

The receptor comes from a male donor with ankylosing spondylitis. Sequencing used blood, either unsorted or a sorted T cell fraction (not recorded which). The V gene is TRBV29-1, the J gene TRBJ2-7; TRBD1 or TRBD2 may be the D gene (6 bases each). In nucleotides, the CDR3 is TGCAGCGCCCAGGCGATGGGGGCGGGGGAGCAGTACTTC. It specifies CSAQAMGAGEQYF.